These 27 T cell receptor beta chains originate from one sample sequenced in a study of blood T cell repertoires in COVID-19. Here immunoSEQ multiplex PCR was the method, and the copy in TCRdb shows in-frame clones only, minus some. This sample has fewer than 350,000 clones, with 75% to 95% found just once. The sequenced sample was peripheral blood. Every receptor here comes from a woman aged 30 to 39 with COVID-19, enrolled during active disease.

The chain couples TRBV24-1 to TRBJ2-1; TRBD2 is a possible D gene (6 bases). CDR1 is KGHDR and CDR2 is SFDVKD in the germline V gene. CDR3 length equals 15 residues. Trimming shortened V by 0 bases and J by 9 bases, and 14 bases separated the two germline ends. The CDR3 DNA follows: TGTGCCACCAGTGATTTGACGGCGGGATTGTCTGAGCAGTTCTTC. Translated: CATSDLTAGLSEQFF.

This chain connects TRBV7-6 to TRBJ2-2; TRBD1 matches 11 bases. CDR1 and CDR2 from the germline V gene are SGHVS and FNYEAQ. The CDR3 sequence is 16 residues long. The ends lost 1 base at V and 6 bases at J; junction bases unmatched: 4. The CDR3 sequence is CASSLGTGGAPGELFF. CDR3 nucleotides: TGTGCCAGCAGCTTAGGGACAGGGGGCGCGCCCGGGGAGCTGTTTTTT.

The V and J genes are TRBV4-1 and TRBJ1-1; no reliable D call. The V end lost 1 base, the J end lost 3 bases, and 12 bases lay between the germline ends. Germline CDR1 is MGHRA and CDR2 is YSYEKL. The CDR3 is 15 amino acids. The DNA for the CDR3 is TGCGCCAGCAGCCAAGGGTCCGGGGTCTACACTGAAGCTTTCTTT. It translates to CASSQGSGVYTEAFF.

The CDR3 reads CASSAPGTGHEKLFF. The CDR3 DNA reads TGTGCCAGCAGCGCCCCCGGGACAGGACATGAAAAACTGTTTTTT. The V call is TRBV9, the J call TRBJ1-4, with TRBD1 matching 8 bases. Germline V gene lookup returns CDR1 SGDLS and CDR2 YYNGEE. V lost 3 bases and J lost 6; bases outside the gene matches: 7. The CDR3 has 15 residues. The full variable domain, in which reference TRBV9 and TRBJ1-4 provide the parts outside the CDR3, is DSGVTQTPKHLITATGQRVTLRCSPRSGDLSVYWYQQSLDQGLQFLIQYYNGEERAKGNILERFSAQQFPDLHSELNLSSLELGDSALYFCASSAPGTGHEKLFFGSGTQLSVL.

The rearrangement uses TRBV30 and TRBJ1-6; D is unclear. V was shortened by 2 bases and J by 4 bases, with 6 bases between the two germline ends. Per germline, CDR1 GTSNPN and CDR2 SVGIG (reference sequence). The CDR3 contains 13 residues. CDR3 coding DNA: TGTGCCTGGAGTAAACAATATAATTCACCCCTCCACTTT. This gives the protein CAWSKQYNSPLHF. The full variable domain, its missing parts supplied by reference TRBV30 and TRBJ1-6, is SQTIHQWPATLVQPVGSPLSLECTVEGTSNPNLYWYRQAAGRGLQLLFYSVGIGQISSEVPQNLSASRPQDRQFILSSKKLLLSDSGFYLCAWSKQYNSPLHFGNGTRLTVT.

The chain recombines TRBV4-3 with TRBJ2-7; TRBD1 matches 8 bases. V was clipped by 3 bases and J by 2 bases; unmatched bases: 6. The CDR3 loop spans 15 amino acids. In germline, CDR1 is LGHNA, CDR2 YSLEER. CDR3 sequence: CASSHGTGAAYEQYF. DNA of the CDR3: TGCGCCAGCAGCCATGGGACAGGCGCCGCCTACGAGCAGTACTTC.

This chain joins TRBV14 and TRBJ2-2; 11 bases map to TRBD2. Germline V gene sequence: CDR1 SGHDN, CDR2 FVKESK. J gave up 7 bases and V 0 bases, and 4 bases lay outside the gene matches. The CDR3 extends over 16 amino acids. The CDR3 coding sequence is TGTGCCAGCAGCCAAGAACTAGCGGGAGCGGTCGGGGAGCTGTTTTTT. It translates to CASSQELAGAVGELFF.

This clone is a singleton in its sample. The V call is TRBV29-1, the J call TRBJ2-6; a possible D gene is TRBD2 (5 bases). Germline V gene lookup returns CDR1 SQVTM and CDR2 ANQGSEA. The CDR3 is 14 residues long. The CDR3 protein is CRGAPETGANVLTF. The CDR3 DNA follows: TGCAGGGGAGCACCGGAGACTGGGGCCAACGTCCTGACTTTC.

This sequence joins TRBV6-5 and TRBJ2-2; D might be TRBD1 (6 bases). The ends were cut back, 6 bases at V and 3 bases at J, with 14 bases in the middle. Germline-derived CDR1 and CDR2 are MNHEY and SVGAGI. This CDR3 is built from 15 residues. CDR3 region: CASRSGVFDTGELFF. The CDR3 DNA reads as TGTGCCAGCAGGTCAGGGGTTTTTGACACCGGGGAGCTGTTTTTT.

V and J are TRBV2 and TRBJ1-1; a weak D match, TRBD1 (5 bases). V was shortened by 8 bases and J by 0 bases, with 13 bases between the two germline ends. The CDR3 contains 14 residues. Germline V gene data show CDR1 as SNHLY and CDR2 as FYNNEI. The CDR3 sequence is CASGAAIMNTEAFF. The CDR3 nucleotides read TGTGCCAGCGGGGCAGCCATCATGAACACTGAAGCTTTCTTT.

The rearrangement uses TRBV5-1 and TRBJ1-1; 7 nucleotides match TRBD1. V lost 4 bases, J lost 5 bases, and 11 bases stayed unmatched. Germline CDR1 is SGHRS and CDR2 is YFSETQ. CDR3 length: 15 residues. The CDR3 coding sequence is TGCGCCAGCAGCAACCCAGGGGGGAGTCGGACTGAAGCTTTCTTT. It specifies CASSNPGGSRTEAFF.

The CDR3 region has the DNA TGTGCCAGCAACGGACAGTATAACTATGGCTACACCTTC. It codes for CASNGQYNYGYTF. The chain recombines TRBV6-6 with TRBJ1-2; a possible D gene is TRBD1 (6 bases). V lost 7 bases and J lost 1, with 10 bases in between. The CDR3 is 13 amino acids. Germline CDR1 and CDR2: MNHNY and SVGAGI (reference sequence).

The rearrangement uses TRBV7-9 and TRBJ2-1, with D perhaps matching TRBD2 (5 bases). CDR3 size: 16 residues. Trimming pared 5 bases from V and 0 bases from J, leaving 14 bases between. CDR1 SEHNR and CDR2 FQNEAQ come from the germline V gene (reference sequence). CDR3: CASSVPLAYSYNEQFF. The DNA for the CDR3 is TGTGCCAGCAGCGTACCCTTAGCGTACTCCTACAATGAGCAGTTCTTC. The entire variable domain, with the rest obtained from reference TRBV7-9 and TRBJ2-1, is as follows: DTGVSQNPRHKITKRGQNVTFRCDPISEHNRLYWYRQTLGQGPEFLTYFQNEAQLEKSRLLSDRFSAERPKGSFSTLEIQRTEQGDSAMYLCASSVPLAYSYNEQFFGPGTRLTVL.

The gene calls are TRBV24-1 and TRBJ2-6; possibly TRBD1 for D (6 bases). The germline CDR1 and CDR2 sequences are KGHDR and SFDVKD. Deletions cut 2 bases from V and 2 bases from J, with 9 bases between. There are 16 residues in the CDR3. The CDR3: CATSDSRDTGANVLTF. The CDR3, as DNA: TGTGCCACCAGTGATTCCCGGGACACTGGGGCCAACGTCCTGACTTTC.

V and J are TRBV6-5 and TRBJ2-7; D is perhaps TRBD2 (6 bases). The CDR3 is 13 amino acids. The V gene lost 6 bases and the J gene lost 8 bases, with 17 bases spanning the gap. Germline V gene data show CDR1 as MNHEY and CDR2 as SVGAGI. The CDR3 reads CASRGDSLIKQYF. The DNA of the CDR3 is TGTGCCAGCAGAGGGGACTCCTTGATAAAGCAGTACTTC.

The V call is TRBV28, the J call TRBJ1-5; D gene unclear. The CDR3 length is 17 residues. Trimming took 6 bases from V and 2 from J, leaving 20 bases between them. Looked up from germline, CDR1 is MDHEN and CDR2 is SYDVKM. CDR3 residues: CASSPLTFTSGNQPQHF. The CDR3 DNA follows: TGTGCCAGCAGCCCGCTAACCTTTACTAGCGGCAATCAGCCCCAGCATTTT.

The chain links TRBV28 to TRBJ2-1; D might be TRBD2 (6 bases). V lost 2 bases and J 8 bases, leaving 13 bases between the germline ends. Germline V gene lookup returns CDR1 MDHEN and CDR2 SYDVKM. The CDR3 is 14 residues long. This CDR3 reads CASSLGTGGYEQFF. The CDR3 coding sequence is TGTGCCAGCAGTTTAGGTACTGGAGGGTATGAGCAGTTCTTC.

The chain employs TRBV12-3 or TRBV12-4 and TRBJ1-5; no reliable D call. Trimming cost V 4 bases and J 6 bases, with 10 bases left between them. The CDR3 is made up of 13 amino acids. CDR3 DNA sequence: TGTGCCAGCAGTTCAGGCCCAGGTCAGCCCCAGCATTTT. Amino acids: CASSSGPGQPQHF.

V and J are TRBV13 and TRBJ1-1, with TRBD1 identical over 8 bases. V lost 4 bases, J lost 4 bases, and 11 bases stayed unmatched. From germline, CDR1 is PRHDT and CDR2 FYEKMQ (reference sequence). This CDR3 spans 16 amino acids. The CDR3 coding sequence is TGTGCCAGCAGCTCCCTGTCGGACAGGGAGACCACTGAAGCTTTCTTT. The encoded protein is CASSSLSDRETTEAFF.

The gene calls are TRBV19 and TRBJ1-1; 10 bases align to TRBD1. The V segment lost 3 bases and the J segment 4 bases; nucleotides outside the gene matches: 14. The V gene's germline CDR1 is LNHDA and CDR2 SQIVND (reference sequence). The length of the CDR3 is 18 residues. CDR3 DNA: TGTGCCAGTAGTATGGAGTTGTTTGGGACAGGGGTTCGCACTGAAGCTTTCTTT. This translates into CASSMELFGTGVRTEAFF.

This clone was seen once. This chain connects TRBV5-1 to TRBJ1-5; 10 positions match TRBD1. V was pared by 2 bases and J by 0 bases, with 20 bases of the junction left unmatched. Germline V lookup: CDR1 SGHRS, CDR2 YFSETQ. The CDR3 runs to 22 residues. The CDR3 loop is CASSFGAGGRDRGFYSNQPQHF. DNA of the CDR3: TGCGCCAGCAGCTTTGGGGCCGGGGGTCGGGACAGGGGTTTCTATAGCAATCAGCCCCAGCATTTT.

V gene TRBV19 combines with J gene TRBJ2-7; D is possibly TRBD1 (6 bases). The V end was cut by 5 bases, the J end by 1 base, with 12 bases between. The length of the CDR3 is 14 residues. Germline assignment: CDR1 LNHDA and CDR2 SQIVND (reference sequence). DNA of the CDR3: TGTGCCAGTAGTGCCCACAGGGAGTCCTACGAGCAGTACTTC. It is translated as CASSAHRESYEQYF.

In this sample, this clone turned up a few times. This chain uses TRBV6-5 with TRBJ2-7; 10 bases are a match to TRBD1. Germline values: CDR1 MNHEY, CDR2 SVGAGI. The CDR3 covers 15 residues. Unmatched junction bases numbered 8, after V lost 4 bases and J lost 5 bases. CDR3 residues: CASSSPRDRGNEQYF. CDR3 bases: TGTGCCAGCAGTTCACCCCGGGACAGGGGTAACGAGCAGTACTTC.

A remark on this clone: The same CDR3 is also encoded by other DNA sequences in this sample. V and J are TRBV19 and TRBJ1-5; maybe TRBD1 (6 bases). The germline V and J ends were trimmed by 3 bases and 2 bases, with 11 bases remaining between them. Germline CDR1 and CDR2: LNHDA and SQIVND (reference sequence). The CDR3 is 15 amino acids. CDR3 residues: CASSIGRGGNQPQHF. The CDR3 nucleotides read TGTGCCAGTAGTATTGGCAGGGGTGGCAATCAGCCCCAGCATTTT.

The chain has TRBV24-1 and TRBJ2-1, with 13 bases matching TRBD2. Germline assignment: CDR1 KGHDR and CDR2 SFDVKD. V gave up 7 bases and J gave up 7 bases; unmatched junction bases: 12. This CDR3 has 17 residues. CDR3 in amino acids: CATSGLAGVGDGNEQFF. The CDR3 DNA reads TGTGCCACCAGCGGACTAGCGGGAGTCGGGGATGGGAATGAGCAGTTCTTC.

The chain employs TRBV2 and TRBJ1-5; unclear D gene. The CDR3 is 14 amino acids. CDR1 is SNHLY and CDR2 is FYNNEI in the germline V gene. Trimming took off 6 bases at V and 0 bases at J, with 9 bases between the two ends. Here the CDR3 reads CASSPQVSNQPQHF. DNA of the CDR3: TGTGCCAGCAGCCCCCAGGTTAGCAATCAGCCCCAGCATTTT.

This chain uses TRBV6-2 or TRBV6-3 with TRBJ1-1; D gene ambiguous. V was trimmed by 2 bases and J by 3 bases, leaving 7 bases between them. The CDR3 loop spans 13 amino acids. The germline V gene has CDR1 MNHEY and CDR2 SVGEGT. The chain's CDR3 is CASSYAYHTEAFF. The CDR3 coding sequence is TGTGCCAGCAGTTACGCCTACCACACTGAAGCTTTCTTT.